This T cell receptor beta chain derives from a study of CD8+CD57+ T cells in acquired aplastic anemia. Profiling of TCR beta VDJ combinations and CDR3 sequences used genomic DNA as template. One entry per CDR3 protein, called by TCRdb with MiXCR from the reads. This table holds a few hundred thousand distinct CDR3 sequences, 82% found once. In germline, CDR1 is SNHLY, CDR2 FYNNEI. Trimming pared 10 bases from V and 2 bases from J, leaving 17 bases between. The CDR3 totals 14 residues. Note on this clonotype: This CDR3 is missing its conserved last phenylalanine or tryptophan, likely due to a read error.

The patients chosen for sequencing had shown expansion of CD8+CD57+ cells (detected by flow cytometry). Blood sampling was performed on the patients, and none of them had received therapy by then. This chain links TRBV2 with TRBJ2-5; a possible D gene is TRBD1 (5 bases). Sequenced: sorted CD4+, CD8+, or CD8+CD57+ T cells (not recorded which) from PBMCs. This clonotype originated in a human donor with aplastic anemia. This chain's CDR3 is CATSTGSAQETQYY. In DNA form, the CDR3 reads TGTGCCACCAGCACAGGCAGCGCGCAAGAGACCCAGTACTAC.